This T cell receptor (beta chain) is from a study of OX40 agonist ivuxolimab in advanced cancers. Turning to the study itself: Patients were treated with ivuxolimab, an agonistic anti-OX40 (CD134) antibody. Patients received ivuxolimab, an intravenous treatment, every 2 weeks at 0.01 to 10 mg/kg. There were three patients with partial responses, one having hepatocellular carcinoma and two cutaneous melanoma.

Germline V gene data show CDR1 as LNHDA and CDR2 as SQIVND (reference sequence). This CDR3 comprises 13 residues. The V and J ends lost 3 bases and 2 bases respectively, with 7 bases between them. The assay was immunoSEQ multiplex PCR, and TCRdb's table has in-frame clones only and misses some. The sample yields 58,000 or so clones, 65% to 90% seen once. This chain joins TRBV19 and TRBJ1-2, with D unresolved. Sample: CD4+ or CD8+ T cells sorted from blood, taken in a trial of the OX40 agonist ivuxolimab. The source is an adult with an advanced solid tumor such as melanoma, head and neck, liver or kidney cancer. The CDR3 DNA reads as TGTGCCAGTAGTATGGAAGCCAACTATGGCTACACCTTC. This sequence encodes CASSMEANYGYTF.